A selection of T cell receptor beta chains follows, all from one sample in a study of breast tumors, draining lymph nodes, adjacent tissues. Each CDR3 protein gets one entry after TCRdb re-called the multiplex PCR reads with MiXCR. The sample comprises some 150,000 distinct CDR3 sequences, about a fifth of which are singletons, and around 2.7% rests with the top ten. Sequenced input: axillary lymph node tissue. The receptors were gathered from a female donor with breast cancer. Some clones in this sample may be carry-over from other donors' samples. The CDR3 runs from the conserved cysteine through the conserved F or W. D genes are given only for firm matches. Clone size is given for some rows only: seen once, a few or many times, or a class if the clone is expanded.

V,J,D,size,DNA,CDR3
TRBV12-3/TRBV12-4,TRBJ2-2,TRBD2,NA,TGTGCCAGCAGTTTAGAGAAGGGGGGTCTAGCGGGGTACACCGGGGAGCTGTTTTTT,CASSLEKGGLAGYTGELFF
TRBV7-9,TRBJ2-1,TRBD2,many,TGTGCCAGCAGCTTAGCGAGGACTAGCCATAGCTCCTACAATGAGCAGTTCTTC,CASSLARTSHSSYNEQFF
TRBV6-6,TRBJ2-7,TRBD2,many,TGTGCCAGCAGTTGGCGCGGGAGCTCCTACGAGCAGTACTTC,CASSWRGSSYEQYF
TRBV7-8,TRBJ2-2,TRBD1,many,TGTGCCAGCAGCTTAGAGGGACAGGGGTTCACCGGGGAGCTGTTTTTT,CASSLEGQGFTGELFF
TRBV28,TRBJ2-7,TRBD2,NA,TGTGCCAGCAGCACCCCGAGACTAGCGAGTCGGGGTCACGAGCAGTACTTC,CASSTPRLASRGHEQYF
TRBV7-9,TRBJ1-5,TRBD1,many,TGTGCCAGCAGCACGGACAGGGATCTTCAGCCCCAGCATTTT,CASSTDRDLQPQHF
TRBV10-3,TRBJ2-3,NA,many,TGTGCCATCAGCGACCAGGGGACGGGCACAGATACGCAGTATTTT,CAISDQGTGTDTQYF
TRBV20-1,TRBJ2-3,TRBD2,many,TGCAGTGCTAGAGATAGAGAACGACGCGAGACTAGCGGAGAAACAGATACGCAGTATTTT,CSARDRERRETSGETDTQYF
TRBV6-6,TRBJ2-2,NA,many,TGTGCCAGCAGTTACTCCCGGGAGCTGTTTTTT,CASSYSRELFF
TRBV7-8,TRBJ1-3,NA,many,TGTGCCAGCAGCCCGCAGACAGGATACTCTGGAAACACCATATATTTT,CASSPQTGYSGNTIYF
TRBV20-1,TRBJ2-5,NA,many,TGCAGTGCTAGGTGGCGGTCAGAAGAGACCCAGTACTTC,CSARWRSEETQYF
TRBV11-1,TRBJ2-1,TRBD2,NA,TGTGCCAGCAGCTTACTAGCGGGAGGCCACAATGAGCAGTTCTTC,CASSLLAGGHNEQFF
TRBV5-5,TRBJ2-1,TRBD2,few,TGTGCCAGCAGCTTGGGGTCCGGGACTAGCGGGAGGGGTGAGCAGTTCTTC,CASSLGSGTSGRGEQFF
TRBV20-1,TRBJ2-1,TRBD2,many,TGCAGTGCTAGTCGAGGGACTACGTCTTACAATGAGCAGTTCTTC,CSASRGTTSYNEQFF
TRBV9,TRBJ2-7,NA,many,TGTGCCAGCAGCGTGGGACGGGGTGACTACGAGCAGTACTTC,CASSVGRGDYEQYF
TRBV5-6,TRBJ1-2,NA,many,TGTGCCAGCAGCTTCCTAGGACAGAACTATGGCTACACCTTC,CASSFLGQNYGYTF
TRBV20-1,TRBJ2-1,TRBD2,many,TGCAGTGCTAGACCCCCTAGCGGGCGCGTCAATGAGCAGTTCTTC,CSARPPSGRVNEQFF
TRBV19,TRBJ2-1,TRBD1,NA,TGTGCCAGTAGTATAGGCAGGGACAGGTCACACAATGAGCAGTTCTTC,CASSIGRDRSHNEQFF
TRBV2,TRBJ1-5,TRBD1,NA,TGTGCCAGCAGGGGACAGGGTGGGGGGCTTAGGAATCAGCCCCTGCATTTT,CASRGQGGGLRNQPLHF
TRBV5-1,TRBJ2-1,TRBD1,many,TGCGCCAGCACCCGCACCGGGACAGGGATAGGGAATGAGCAGTTCTTC,CASTRTGTGIGNEQFF
TRBV24-1,TRBJ1-2,NA,many,TGTGCCACCAGTGATCCAAACTATGGCTACACCTTC,CATSDPNYGYTF
TRBV7-9,TRBJ2-5,TRBD1,many,TGTGCCAGCAGCCAGACAGGGGAGACCCAGTACTTC,CASSQTGETQYF
TRBV27,TRBJ2-3,TRBD1,NA,TGTGCCAGTCGGCGACAGGGGGGGGGAGATACGCAGTATTTT,CASRRQGGGDTQYF
TRBV4-3,TRBJ2-5,TRBD2,many,TGCGCCAGCAGCCAAGGGCTAGCGGGAAACCAAGAGACCCAGTACTTC,CASSQGLAGNQETQYF